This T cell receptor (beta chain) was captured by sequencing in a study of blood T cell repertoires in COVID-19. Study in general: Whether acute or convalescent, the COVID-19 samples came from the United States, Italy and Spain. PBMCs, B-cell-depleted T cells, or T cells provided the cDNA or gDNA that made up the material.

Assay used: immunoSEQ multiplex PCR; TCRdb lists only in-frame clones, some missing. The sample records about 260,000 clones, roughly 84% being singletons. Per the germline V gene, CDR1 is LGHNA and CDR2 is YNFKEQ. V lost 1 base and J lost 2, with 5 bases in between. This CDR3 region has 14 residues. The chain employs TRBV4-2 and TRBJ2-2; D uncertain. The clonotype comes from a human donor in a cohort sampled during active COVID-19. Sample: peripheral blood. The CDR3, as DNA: TGTGCCAGCAGCCAAGTACTAAACACCGGGGAGCTGTTTTTT. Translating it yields CASSQVLNTGELFF.